This T cell receptor (beta chain) was observed in a study of cytomegalovirus exposure and HLA in healthy donors. Germline V gene lookup returns CDR1 SEHNR and CDR2 FQNEAQ (reference sequence). This CDR3 spans 15 amino acids. V shed 4 bases and J 9 bases; nucleotides not matched to a gene: 11. The PCR made use of 60 Vbeta and 13 Jbeta primers. The method was immunoSEQ multiplex PCR; TCRdb's version includes in-frame clones alone and lacks a portion of them. The sample lists about 160,000 clones, roughly 85% occurring once. Sequencing was carried out using PBMCs. The receptor was isolated from a young man in good health and CMV-seropositive. V gene TRBV7-9 combines with J gene TRBJ2-1, with 8 bases fitting TRBD2. The CDR3 protein is CASSSMGLGNGEQFF. The DNA for the CDR3 is TGTGCCAGCAGCTCGATGGGACTAGGGAACGGTGAGCAGTTCTTC.